The 23 T cell receptor beta chains listed next were all sequenced from one sample in a study of yellow fever vaccine responses in identical twins. Each CDR3 protein is one row after TCRdb ran MiXCR on the RT-PCR reads. This table has approximately 15,000 distinct CDR3 sequences, roughly 80% appearing once. Sequences were derived from T cells from blood (PBMCs), unsorted or a sorted subset (not recorded which), sampled before or after yellow fever vaccination (not recorded which). Receptor source: a woman younger than 35 who received the yellow fever vaccine.

This clonotype was seen only once. J is TRBJ2-7 and V is TRBV11-3; D may correspond to TRBD1 or TRBD2 (5 bases each). Germline lookup yields CDR1 SGHNT and CDR2 YENEEA. The CDR3 spans 13 residues. Between the trimmed V and J ends, which lost 3 bases and 6 bases, there was a span of 12 bases. CDR3 sequence reads: CASSFGGLGEQYF. CDR3 nucleotides: TGTGCCAGCAGCTTTGGGGGATTGGGCGAGCAGTACTTC.

CDR3 in amino acids: CASSQDATVPYEQYF. Here the CDR3 DNA reads TGCGCCAGCAGCCAAGATGCGACTGTGCCCTACGAGCAGTACTTC. V gene TRBV4-1 combines with J gene TRBJ2-7, with no clear D. The CDR3 consists of 15 residues. The germline V gene has CDR1 MGHRA and CDR2 YSYEKL. The V end was cut by 0 bases, the J end by 2 bases, with 11 bases between.

The chain links TRBV5-1 to TRBJ2-7, with D uncertain. Germline lookup yields CDR1 SGHRS and CDR2 YFSETQ. This CDR3 is built from 14 residues. Trimming cost V 0 bases and J 5 bases, with 12 bases left between them. The CDR3, as DNA: TGCGCCAGCAGCTTGGATGGAAGGGTCCACGAGCAGTACTTC. It is translated as CASSLDGRVHEQYF.

The rearrangement joins TRBV11-1 to TRBJ2-7, with D possibly being TRBD2 (6 bases). The CDR3 covers 14 residues. V was clipped by 4 bases and J by 0 bases, with 10 bases between them. The V gene's germline CDR1 is SGHAT and CDR2 FQDESV (reference sequence). CDR3 sequence (DNA): TGTGCCAGCAGCTCCAGACTAGACTCCTACGAGCAGTACTTC. Translation gives CASSSRLDSYEQYF.

The V gene is TRBV5-1, the J gene TRBJ1-1; D call uncertain. Germline CDR1 SGHRS, CDR2 YFSETQ. The CDR3 runs 15 residues. Trimming stripped 0 bases from V and 2 bases from J, with 11 bases between. CDR3 nucleotides: TGCGCCAGCAGCTTGGACGGGCGCCTAAACACTGAAGCTTTCTTT. This translates into CASSLDGRLNTEAFF.

This rearrangement joins TRBV11-1 to TRBJ2-3, with D maybe TRBD2 (6 bases). Germline CDR1 is SGHAT and CDR2 is FQDESV (reference sequence). The CDR3 extends over 13 amino acids. The V gene lost 5 bases and the J gene lost 5 bases, with 11 bases spanning the gap. The CDR3 DNA sequence: TGTGCCAGCAGCCTCGGGAGCCAAGATACGCAGTATTTT. This gives the protein CASSLGSQDTQYF. Filled out from reference TRBV11-1 and TRBJ2-3, the complete variable domain reads EAEVAQSPRYKITEKSQAVAFWCDPISGHATLYWYRQILGQGPELLVQFQDESVVDDSQLPKDRFSAERLKGVDSTLKIQPAELGDSAMYLCASSLGSQDTQYFGPGTRLTVL.

V is TRBV13 and J is TRBJ2-7; D is perhaps TRBD1 (5 bases). V was cut by 8 bases and J by 2 bases, with 10 bases left in between. CDR3 length: 12 amino acids. Germline values: CDR1 PRHDT, CDR2 FYEKMQ (reference sequence). In DNA form, the CDR3 reads TGTGCCAGCCAGGGCCAGACCTACGAGCAGTACTTC. Encoded protein: CASQGQTYEQYF.

The rearrangement joins TRBV7-2 to TRBJ2-1; D remains ambiguous. V shed 3 bases and J shed 10 bases, with 16 bases lying between them. Germline V gene lookup returns CDR1 SGHTA and CDR2 FQGNSA. The CDR3 runs to 14 residues. The CDR3 here is CASSFGQYVGEQFF. DNA for the CDR3: TGTGCCAGCAGCTTTGGTCAGTACGTGGGGGAGCAGTTCTTC.

For the CDR3, the DNA is TGTGCCAGCAGCATTGCCCCGGCAGAGGAGACCCAGTACTTC. Its translation: CASSIAPAEETQYF. The J gene is TRBJ2-5, the V gene TRBV21-1; TRBD1 is the table's D call and was not checked against the DNA. TRBV21-1 is given as a pseudogene. The CDR3 has 14 amino acids.

A single count supports this clonotype. The V gene is TRBV12-3 or TRBV12-4, the J gene TRBJ2-4; TRBD1 matches 8 bases. V lost 2 bases to trimming and J lost 4 bases; unmatched junction nucleotides: 1. The CDR3 is 14 residues long. The CDR3 coding sequence is TGTGCCAGCAGTTTAAGACAGGGGAAAAACATTCAGTACTTC. This gives the protein CASSLRQGKNIQYF.

The sample holds a few counts of this clonotype. The chain has TRBV29-1 and TRBJ2-2, with D perhaps matching TRBD2 (6 bases). Germline lookup yields CDR1 SQVTM and CDR2 ANQGSEA. V lost 4 bases, J lost 6 bases, and 15 bases lay in between. The CDR3 loop spans 14 amino acids. The CDR3 sequence: CSVAGSAGPGELFF. The CDR3 DNA reads TGCAGCGTTGCGGGATCCGCGGGACCCGGGGAGCTGTTTTTT.

The chain employs TRBV10-3 and TRBJ2-3; D possibly corresponds to TRBD2 (5 bases). Germline V CDR1 and CDR2: ENHRY, SYGVKD. Trimming took off 4 bases at V and 0 bases at J, with 8 bases between the two ends. The CDR3 extends over 14 amino acids. This CDR3 reads CAISVGASTDTQYF. CDR3 nucleotides: TGTGCCATCAGTGTGGGAGCTAGCACAGATACGCAGTATTTT.

V gene TRBV29-1 combines with J gene TRBJ2-7; D not resolved. V was pared by 3 bases and J by 3 bases, with 6 bases between. The CDR3 has 11 residues. Germline lookup yields CDR1 SQVTM and CDR2 ANQGSEA. As DNA, the CDR3 is TGCAGCGTTGATCGCGGCTACGAGCAGTACTTC. It is translated as CSVDRGYEQYF.

The chain carries TRBV18 and TRBJ2-1; 7 bases align to TRBD1. Trimming cost V 2 bases and J 3 bases; bases outside gene matches: 1. Germline V gene lookup returns CDR1 KGHSH and CDR2 LQKENI. The CDR3 runs 14 residues. DNA for the CDR3: TGTGCCAGCTCACCAAGGGACAGCTACAATGAGCAGTTCTTC. Protein sequence: CASSPRDSYNEQFF.

J is TRBJ1-2 and V is TRBV10-3, with D unclear. Trimming shortened V by 11 bases and J by 7 bases, and 8 bases separated the two germline ends. The length of the CDR3 is 9 residues. The germline V gene has CDR1 ENHRY and CDR2 SYGVKD. The CDR3 DNA reads TGTGCCTCATGCTGTGGCTACACCTTC. It is translated as CASCCGYTF.

The chain has TRBV3-1 and TRBJ2-5, with 9 bases that match TRBD1. CDR3 length: 14 residues. V shed 3 bases and J 3 bases; nucleotides not matched to a gene: 2. Germline CDR1 reads LGHDT; CDR2 reads YNNKEL (reference sequence). CDR3 residues: CASSHWDREETQYF. The DNA of the CDR3 is TGTGCCAGCAGCCATTGGGACAGGGAAGAGACCCAGTACTTC.

The V call is TRBV19, the J call TRBJ2-7; D might be TRBD1 or TRBD2, each matching 5 bases. This CDR3 contains 12 residues. With 3 bases removed from V and 6 bases from J, the gap between germline ends came to 9 bases. Looked up from germline, CDR1 is LNHDA and CDR2 is SQIVND (reference sequence). In DNA, the CDR3 is TGTGCCAGTAGTATGTGGGGGACCGAGCAGTACTTC. This encodes CASSMWGTEQYF.

CDR3 region: CSAPKVENTEAFF. The CDR3 DNA follows: TGCAGTGCTCCTAAGGTCGAAAACACTGAAGCTTTCTTT. The chain joins TRBV20-1 to TRBJ1-1, with D unresolved. Trimming stripped 5 bases from V and 2 bases from J, with 12 bases between. CDR3 length: 13 residues. In germline, CDR1 is DFQATT, CDR2 SNEGSKA (reference sequence).

V and J are TRBV6-2 or TRBV6-3 and TRBJ2-7, with D perhaps TRBD1 (5 bases). The germline V and J ends were trimmed by 2 bases and 0 bases, with 11 bases remaining between them. CDR1 is MNHEY and CDR2 is SVGEGT in the germline V gene. The CDR3 has 15 amino acids. The DNA for the CDR3 is TGTGCCAGCAGTTACCTCCCACAGGTCTCCTACGAGCAGTACTTC. Its protein is CASSYLPQVSYEQYF.

This sequence joins TRBV2 and TRBJ2-7; TRBD2 is a possible D gene (5 bases). This CDR3 spans 15 amino acids. V was cut by 7 bases and J by 0 bases, with 16 bases left in between. Looked up from germline, CDR1 is SNHLY and CDR2 is FYNNEI. The CDR3 coding sequence is TGTGCCAGCACCATGGAGGTTCTGGTCTCCTACGAGCAGTACTTC. This codes for CASTMEVLVSYEQYF.

This clonotype has a handful of counts. The chain recombines TRBV11-2 with TRBJ1-1; 9 positions agree with TRBD1. Trimming at V came to 5 bases and at J to 5 bases, leaving 6 bases not matched to a gene. The CDR3 extends over 14 amino acids. Germline assignment: CDR1 SGHAT and CDR2 FQNNGV. The CDR3 is CASSPGQGYTEAFF. CDR3 DNA sequence: TGTGCCAGCAGCCCGGGACAGGGTTATACTGAAGCTTTCTTT.

The genes are TRBV10-3 and TRBJ2-7, with 8 bases lining up with TRBD1. CDR1 is ENHRY, CDR2 SYGVKD, per germline. V dropped 2 bases and J dropped 0; count of bases not matched to a gene: 9. CDR3 size: 17 residues. The CDR3 bases are TGTGCCATCAGTGAGCCTGCGCGGGACAGGAGCTCCTACGAGCAGTACTTC. It is translated as CAISEPARDRSSYEQYF.

The gene calls are TRBV29-1 and TRBJ2-2, with unresolved D. Between the trimmed V and J ends, which lost 3 bases and 6 bases, there was a span of 8 bases. Germline lookup yields CDR1 SQVTM and CDR2 ANQGSEA. The length of the CDR3 is 12 residues. The DNA of the CDR3 is TGCAGCGTTGAGAGGTCTGCCGGGGAGCTGTTTTTT. Amino acids: CSVERSAGELFF.